These T cell receptor beta chains were read from a single sample in a study of T cell responses to AZD1222 COVID-19 vaccine. Assay: immunoSEQ multiplex PCR; the TCRdb copy retains only in-frame clones and omits some. The sample includes more than 150,000 clones, 80% to 90% seen only once; the top ten take roughly 6%. The sequenced sample was peripheral blood, obtained on day 0 of AZD1222 vaccination. Receptor source: an adult in good health. The conserved cysteine and the conserved F or W are not part of the CDR3 here. Rows give clone size only sometimes, using once, few, many, or a class for an expanded clone.

j_gene | v_gene | abundance | CDR3aa
TRBJ2-2 | TRBV5-1 | . | ASSSREVSNTGELF
TRBJ2-5 | TRBV28 | . | ASNRVRYQETQY
TRBJ1-2 | TRBV7-9 | few | ASSPPGINYGYT
TRBJ1-6 | TRBV30 | . | AWSTGGSYNSPLH
TRBJ2-1 | TRBV7-2 | . | ASSLGAGRGDEQF
TRBJ1-2 | TRBV29-1 | . | SVDQNGYT
TRBJ1-1 | TRBV29-1 | . | SVERDIYTEAF
. | TRBV7-2 | once | ASSLGLGVSYEQY
TRBJ2-2 | TRBV5-1 | . | ASSNLLIGSGELF
TRBJ1-4 | TRBV7-9 | . | ASSLRSGQRNEKLF
TRBJ2-1 | TRBV7-9 | . | ASSLRGHPRNEQF
TRBJ1-2 | TRBV2 | . | ASSEPVAYGYT
TRBJ1-5 | TRBV19 | . | ASSIAGGSSNQPQH
TRBJ1-6 | TRBV6-5 | . | ASTTGVGNSPLH
TRBJ1-1 | TRBV6-2/TRBV6-3 | . | ASSSSWTYTEAF
TRBJ1-5 | TRBV27 | . | ASSFEGYQPQH
TRBJ2-5 | TRBV28 | . | ASSLRLGQKETQY
TRBJ2-7 | TRBV19 | . | ASSGPKY
TRBJ2-5 | TRBV18 | . | ASSPSTDQETQY
TRBJ1-1 | TRBV28 | once | ASRGAGIMNTEAF
TRBJ1-2 | TRBV12-2 | . | ASRLPRSDRGDTNYGYT
TRBJ2-7 | TRBV7-2 | . | ASSLGGQGGYEQY
TRBJ2-1 | TRBV10-1 | . | ASTPGTADNEQF
TRBJ1-4 | TRBV5-6 | . | ASSPTGQTNEKLF
TRBJ2-1 | TRBV9 | . | ASSVGGLTKEYEQF
TRBJ1-6 | TRBV19 | . | ASTYSYNSPLH
TRBJ1-2 | TRBV9 | . | ASSPRLRDRDNYGYT
TRBJ2-1 | TRBV27 | . | ASSSFHGTGRNEQF
TRBJ2-7 | TRBV5-4 | few | ASSLFSAWPGEQY
TRBJ2-2 | TRBV28 | . | ASSLNRGPGELF
TRBJ2-3 | TRBV7-9 | . | ASGTAVSTDTQY
TRBJ1-4 | TRBV9 | . | ASSVGGPEDEKLF
TRBJ1-5 | TRBV3-1/TRBV3-2 | . | ASSQGLGQNQPQH
TRBJ2-7 | TRBV28 | . | ASSVKLAGKHEQY
TRBJ2-1 | TRBV5-1 | . | ASSSATGTGAYNEQF
TRBJ1-2 | TRBV12-3/TRBV12-4 | . | ASSPNRGGYT
TRBJ2-5 | TRBV5-1 | . | ASSFQTEGTQY
TRBJ2-3 | TRBV6-4 | . | ASSDELAGPDTQY
TRBJ2-2 | TRBV19 | . | ASSPTSGRYTGELF
TRBJ1-1 | TRBV6-5 | . | ASSYSAGNTEAF
TRBJ1-4 | TRBV18 | . | ASSPGQNEKLF
TRBJ2-1 | TRBV5-1 | once | ASRMGNNEQF
TRBJ2-7 | TRBV2 | . | ASSVAYEQY
TRBJ2-1 | TRBV7-3 | once | ASSLLGASGSGPQF
TRBJ2-1 | TRBV5-1 | few | ASSGQGGENEQF
TRBJ2-3 | TRBV5-1 | . | ASSTGTSGNTDTQY
TRBJ2-3 | TRBV19 | . | ASSPGDTQY
TRBJ1-3 | TRBV18 | few | ASSPGAGAASGNTIY